Following are 4 T cell receptor beta chains from one sample sequenced in a study of graft-versus-host responses after intestinal transplantation. No antigen has been assigned to these receptors. Measured with immunoSEQ multiplex PCR; TCRdb has only the in-frame clones, and not every one. The sample has about 100,000 clones, more than 85% seen once. This specimen consisted of unstimulated CD4+ T cells sorted from spleen or lymph node cells, obtained before intestinal transplant. The source of these receptors is a human donor who received an intestinal transplant.

The CDR3 spells CASSLTTGTGNTIYF. CDR3 DNA: TGTGCCAGCAGCCTAACGACAGGGACTGGAAACACCATATATTTT. The chain couples TRBV11-2 to TRBJ1-3, with 7 nucleotides matching TRBD1. Germline lookup yields CDR1 SGHAT and CDR2 FQNNGV. V lost 5 bases, J lost 2 bases, and 6 bases stayed unmatched. This CDR3 is built from 15 residues.

The V and J genes are TRBV7-9 and TRBJ2-1, with D possibly matching TRBD1 (6 bases). CDR1 SEHNR and CDR2 FQNEAQ come from the germline V gene (reference sequence). The CDR3 has 14 amino acids. V was pared by 5 bases and J by 5 bases, with 13 bases between. For the CDR3, the DNA is TGTGCCAGCAGCCTTGCAGGGGTTAACAATGAGCAGTTCTTC. As protein: CASSLAGVNNEQFF.

The chain is built from TRBV5-5 and TRBJ2-3; 12 bases map to TRBD1. J was trimmed by 5 bases and V by 1 base; bases with no gene match: 8. Germline values: CDR1 SGHKS, CDR2 YYEKEE (reference sequence). There are 17 residues in the CDR3. CDR3 region: CASSLTGTGGAGDTQYF. The CDR3 nucleotides read TGTGCCAGCAGCTTGACCGGGACAGGGGGCGCTGGAGATACGCAGTATTTT.

The chain is built from TRBV6-5 and TRBJ2-1, with D perhaps matching TRBD1 (5 bases). The CDR3 has 11 amino acids. Per the germline V gene, CDR1 is MNHEY and CDR2 is SVGAGI. V was pared by 6 bases and J by 15 bases, with 15 bases between. The CDR3 sequence is CASSPGRVGFF. CDR3 coding DNA: TGTGCCAGCAGCCCCGGCAGGGTAGGGTTCTTC.